This is a list of T cell receptor beta chains from one sample in a study of T cell responses to AZD1222 COVID-19 vaccine. Clones were read by immunoSEQ multiplex PCR, and TCRdb kept only the in-frame ones, dropping some. Here the sample spans approximately 260,000 clones, more than 80% being singletons. Sequenced here: peripheral blood, sampled on day 0 of AZD1222 vaccination. The receptors come from an adult in good health. CDR3s include the opening cysteine and the closing phenylalanine or tryptophan. D genes are given only for firm matches. Clone size is shown for a subset of rows, as once, few, many or a class of expanded clone.

size: .; J: TRBJ1-2; D: TRBD1; V: TRBV6-1; DNA: TGTGCCAGCACTCGTACGACAGGGGAGTATGGCTACACCTTC; CDR3: CASTRTTGEYGYTF
size: .; J: TRBJ1-2; D: TRBD1; V: TRBV7-2; DNA: TGTGCCAGCAGCTCGACAGGGGGTGGCTATGGCTACACCTTC; CDR3: CASSSTGGGYGYTF
size: .; J: TRBJ2-1; D: .; V: TRBV4-2; DNA: TGTGCCAGCAGTCGGGAATCCTACAATGAGCAGTTCTTC; CDR3: CASSRESYNEQFF
size: .; J: TRBJ2-7; D: .; V: TRBV5-1; DNA: TGCGCCAGCAGCCTGGTGTGGGACAACTACGAGCAGTACTTC; CDR3: CASSLVWDNYEQYF
size: .; J: TRBJ2-7; D: TRBD2; V: TRBV3-1/TRBV3-2; DNA: TGTGCCGCGGGGGGCGCCTACGAGCAGTACTTC; CDR3: CAAGGAYEQYF
size: .; J: TRBJ1-6; D: .; V: TRBV27; DNA: TGTGCCAGCAGTTTATCGGTGGCCACCAGATGGGATTCACCCCTCCACTTT; CDR3: CASSLSVATRWDSPLHF
size: .; J: TRBJ2-7; D: .; V: TRBV4-3; DNA: TGCGCCAGCAGCCAAGTTCCCGACCGTTTGCACTTC; CDR3: CASSQVPDRLHF
size: .; J: TRBJ2-1; D: TRBD1; V: TRBV9; DNA: TGTGCCAGCAGTACGGGACAGGGTAACAATGAGCAGTTCTTC; CDR3: CASSTGQGNNEQFF
size: .; J: TRBJ1-1; D: TRBD1; V: TRBV4-3; DNA: TGCGCCAGCAGCCCGTGGACAGGGGAAACTGAAGCTTTCTTT; CDR3: CASSPWTGETEAFF
size: .; J: TRBJ2-3; D: .; V: TRBV24-1; DNA: TGTGCCACCAGTGATCCCCCCACGGCAGATACGCAGTATTTT; CDR3: CATSDPPTADTQYF
size: .; J: TRBJ2-7; D: TRBD1; V: TRBV18; DNA: TGTGCCAGCTCACCAGTTGGACAGGGGATCGGCGAGCAGTACTTC; CDR3: CASSPVGQGIGEQYF
size: .; J: TRBJ2-2; D: .; V: TRBV3-1/TRBV3-2; DNA: TGTGCCAGTGGACAGCCGAACACCGGGGAGCTGTTTTTT; CDR3: CASGQPNTGELFF
size: once; J: TRBJ2-7; D: TRBD1; V: TRBV5-6; DNA: TGTGCCAGCAGCTCCGGGACAGTAACCTACGAGCAGTACTTC; CDR3: CASSSGTVTYEQYF
size: .; J: TRBJ1-1; D: .; V: TRBV15; DNA: TGTGCCACCGGAAACAGGGAGATGAACACTGAAGCTTTCTTT; CDR3: CATGNREMNTEAFF
size: .; J: TRBJ1-6; D: TRBD1; V: TRBV2; DNA: TGTGCCAGCAGTCGGGACAGCCCTAATTCACCCCTCCACTTT; CDR3: CASSRDSPNSPLHF
size: .; J: TRBJ1-4; D: .; V: TRBV28; DNA: TGTGCCAGCAACCGGGCTAGCAATGAAAAACTGTTTTTT; CDR3: CASNRASNEKLFF
size: .; J: TRBJ2-3; D: .; V: TRBV7-2; DNA: TGTGCCAGCAGCTTAGGTTTGGTGTCGGATACGCAGTATTTT; CDR3: CASSLGLVSDTQYF
size: .; J: TRBJ2-7; D: TRBD1; V: TRBV28; DNA: TGTGCCAGCAGGCTTGCCGGGACAGACTACGAGCAGTACTTC; CDR3: CASRLAGTDYEQYF
size: .; J: TRBJ2-7; D: .; V: TRBV29-1; DNA: TGCAGCGCGGACCCCGGGACCGGCGAGCAGTACTTC; CDR3: CSADPGTGEQYF
size: .; J: TRBJ2-5; D: TRBD2; V: TRBV5-1; DNA: TGCGCCAGCACCCGAGGGACTAGCGGGGGGCCCACTCAAGAGACCCAGTACTTC; CDR3: CASTRGTSGGPTQETQYF
size: .; J: TRBJ2-3; D: .; V: TRBV15; DNA: TGTGCCACCAGCAGAGACGGTTTCCTCACAGATACGCAGTATTTT; CDR3: CATSRDGFLTDTQYF
size: .; J: TRBJ2-1; D: .; V: TRBV3-1/TRBV3-2; DNA: TGTGCCAGCAGCCGATCCCCGGGACTCAGGCAGTTCTTC; CDR3: CASSRSPGLRQFF
size: few; J: TRBJ2-2; D: .; V: TRBV6-1; DNA: TGTGCCAGCAGTGAGATAAATAGCAGAAGGACCGGGGAGCTGTTTTTT; CDR3: CASSEINSRRTGELFF
size: .; J: TRBJ1-3; D: .; V: TRBV7-9; DNA: TGTGCCAGCAGCGCCCGGGGGACCTCTGGAAACACCATATATTTT; CDR3: CASSARGTSGNTIYF
size: .; J: TRBJ2-1; D: .; V: TRBV4-3; DNA: TGCGCCAGCAGCCAAGACGGTAGCGATCCCTACAATGAGCAGTTCTTC; CDR3: CASSQDGSDPYNEQFF
size: .; J: TRBJ2-5; D: TRBD1; V: TRBV2; DNA: TGTGCCAGCAGTCACGACAGGGGACAAGAGACCCAGTACTTC; CDR3: CASSHDRGQETQYF